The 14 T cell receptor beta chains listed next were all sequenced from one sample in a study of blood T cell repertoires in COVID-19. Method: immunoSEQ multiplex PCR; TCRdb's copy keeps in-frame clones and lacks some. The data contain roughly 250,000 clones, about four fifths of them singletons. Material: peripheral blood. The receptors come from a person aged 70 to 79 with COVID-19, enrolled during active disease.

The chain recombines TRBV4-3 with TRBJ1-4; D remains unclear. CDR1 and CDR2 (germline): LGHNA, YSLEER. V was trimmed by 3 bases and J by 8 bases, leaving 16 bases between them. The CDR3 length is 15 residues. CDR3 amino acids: CASSQRGGLGEKLFF. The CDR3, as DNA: TGCGCCAGCAGCCAGAGAGGAGGGTTGGGCGAAAAACTGTTTTTT.

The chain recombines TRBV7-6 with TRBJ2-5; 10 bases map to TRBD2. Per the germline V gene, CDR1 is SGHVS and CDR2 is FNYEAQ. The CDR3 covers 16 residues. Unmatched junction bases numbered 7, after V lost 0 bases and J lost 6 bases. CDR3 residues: CASSLAQRTSGQTQYF. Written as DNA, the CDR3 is TGTGCCAGCAGCTTAGCTCAAAGGACTAGCGGACAGACCCAGTACTTC.

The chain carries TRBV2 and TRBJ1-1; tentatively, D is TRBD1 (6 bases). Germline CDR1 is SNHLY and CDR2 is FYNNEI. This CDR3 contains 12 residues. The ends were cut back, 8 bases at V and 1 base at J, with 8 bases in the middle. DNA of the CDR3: TGTGCCAGCGACAGGCAGAACACTGAAGCTTTCTTT. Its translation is CASDRQNTEAFF.

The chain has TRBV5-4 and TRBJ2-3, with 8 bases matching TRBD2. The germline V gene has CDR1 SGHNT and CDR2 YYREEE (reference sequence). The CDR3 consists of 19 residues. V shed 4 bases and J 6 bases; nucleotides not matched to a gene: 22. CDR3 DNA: TGTGCCAGCAGCAATGGCCCGAGCGGGGGCCGGGCTCATTCTGATACGCAGTATTTT. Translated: CASSNGPSGGRAHSDTQYF. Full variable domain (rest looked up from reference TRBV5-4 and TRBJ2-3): ETGVTQSPTHLIKTRGQQVTLRCSSQSGHNTVSWYQQALGQGPQFIFQYYREEENGRGNFPPRFSGLQFPNYSSELNVNALELDDSALYLCASSNGPSGGRAHSDTQYFGPGTRLTVL.

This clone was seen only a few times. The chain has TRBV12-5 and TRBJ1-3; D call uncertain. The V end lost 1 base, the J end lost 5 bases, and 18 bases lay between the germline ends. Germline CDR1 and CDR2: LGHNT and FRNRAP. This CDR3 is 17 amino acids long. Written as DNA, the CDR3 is TGTGCTAGTGGTTTGGGAAATCGAGGGTTTCTACGAAACACCATATATTTT. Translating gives CASGLGNRGFLRNTIYF.

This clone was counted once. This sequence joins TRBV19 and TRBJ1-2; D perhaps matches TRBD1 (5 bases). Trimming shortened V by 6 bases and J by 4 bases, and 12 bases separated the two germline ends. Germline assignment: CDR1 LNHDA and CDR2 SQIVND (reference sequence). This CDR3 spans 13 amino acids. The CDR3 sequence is CASSPGGGYGYTF. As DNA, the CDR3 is TGTGCCAGTAGCCCTGGGGGAGGCTATGGCTACACCTTC.

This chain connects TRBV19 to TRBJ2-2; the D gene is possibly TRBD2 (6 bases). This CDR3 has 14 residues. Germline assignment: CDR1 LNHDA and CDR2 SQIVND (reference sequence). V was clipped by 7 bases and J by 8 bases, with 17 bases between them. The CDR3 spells CASNPGGNIGELFF. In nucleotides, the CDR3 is TGTGCCAGTAATCCTGGGGGGAACATAGGGGAGCTGTTTTTT.

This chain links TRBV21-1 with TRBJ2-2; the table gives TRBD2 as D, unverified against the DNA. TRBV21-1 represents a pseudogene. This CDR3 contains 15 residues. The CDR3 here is CASRRGLAGNGELFF. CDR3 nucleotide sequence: TGTGCCAGCAGGCGTGGACTAGCGGGCAACGGGGAGCTGTTTTTT.

The CDR3: CSADFSGTGAEQYF. The CDR3 DNA follows: TGCAGCGCGGACTTCTCCGGGACAGGGGCCGAGCAGTACTTC. The chain has TRBV29-1 and TRBJ2-7; TRBD1 aligns across 10 bases. The CDR3 spans 14 residues. Trimming removed 7 bases from V and 6 bases from J; junction bases left unmatched: 12. CDR1 and CDR2 from the germline V gene are SQVTM and ANQGSEA.

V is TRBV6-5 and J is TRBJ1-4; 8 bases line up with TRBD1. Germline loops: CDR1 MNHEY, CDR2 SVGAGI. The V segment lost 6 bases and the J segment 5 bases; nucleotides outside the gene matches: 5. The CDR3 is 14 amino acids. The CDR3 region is CASRLRDRNEKLFF. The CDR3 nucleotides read TGTGCCAGCAGATTGAGGGACAGGAATGAAAAACTGTTTTTT.

CDR3 DNA: TGTGCCAGCAGTGTCAGGGGGAGCAATCAGCCCCAGCATTTT. It specifies CASSVRGSNQPQHF. The chain joins TRBV2 to TRBJ1-5, with 7 bases aligning to TRBD1. Looked up from germline, CDR1 is SNHLY and CDR2 is FYNNEI. J was trimmed by 1 base and V by 4 bases; bases with no gene match: 1. The CDR3 spans 14 residues.

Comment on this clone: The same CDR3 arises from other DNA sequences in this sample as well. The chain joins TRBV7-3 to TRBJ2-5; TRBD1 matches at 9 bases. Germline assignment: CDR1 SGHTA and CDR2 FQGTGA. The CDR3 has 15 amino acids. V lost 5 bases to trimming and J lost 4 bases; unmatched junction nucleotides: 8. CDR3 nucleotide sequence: TGTGCCAGCAGCATTACAGGGGGCGCAGGAGAGACCCAGTACTTC. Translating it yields CASSITGGAGETQYF.

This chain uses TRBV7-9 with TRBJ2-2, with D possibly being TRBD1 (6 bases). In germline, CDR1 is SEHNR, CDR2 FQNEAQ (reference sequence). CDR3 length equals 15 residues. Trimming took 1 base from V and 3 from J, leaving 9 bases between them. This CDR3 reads CASSLDKGDTGELFF. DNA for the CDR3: TGTGCCAGCAGCTTAGATAAGGGGGACACCGGGGAGCTGTTTTTT.

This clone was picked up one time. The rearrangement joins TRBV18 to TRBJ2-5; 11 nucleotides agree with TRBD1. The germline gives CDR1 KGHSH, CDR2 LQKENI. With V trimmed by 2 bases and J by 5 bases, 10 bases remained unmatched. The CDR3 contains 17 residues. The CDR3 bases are TGTGCCAGCTCACCAAACGCCGGGACAGGGGGTCAGGAGACCCAGTACTTC. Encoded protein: CASSPNAGTGGQETQYF.